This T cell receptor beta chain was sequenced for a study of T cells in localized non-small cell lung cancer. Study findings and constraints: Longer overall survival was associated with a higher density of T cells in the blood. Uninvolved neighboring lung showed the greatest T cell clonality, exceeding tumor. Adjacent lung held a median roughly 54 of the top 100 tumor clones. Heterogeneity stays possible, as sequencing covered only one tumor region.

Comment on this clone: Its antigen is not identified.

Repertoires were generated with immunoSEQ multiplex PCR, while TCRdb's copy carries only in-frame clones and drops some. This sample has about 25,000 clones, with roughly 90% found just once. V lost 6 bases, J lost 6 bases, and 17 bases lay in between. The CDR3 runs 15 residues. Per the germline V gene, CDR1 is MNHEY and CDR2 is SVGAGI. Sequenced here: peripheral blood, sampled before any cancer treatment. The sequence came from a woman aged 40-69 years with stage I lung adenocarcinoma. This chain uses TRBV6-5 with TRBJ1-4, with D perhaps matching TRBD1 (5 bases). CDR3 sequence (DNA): TGTGCCAGCAGACGAGCCGGGACGAAGGATGAAAAACTGTTTTTT. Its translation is CASRRAGTKDEKLFF.